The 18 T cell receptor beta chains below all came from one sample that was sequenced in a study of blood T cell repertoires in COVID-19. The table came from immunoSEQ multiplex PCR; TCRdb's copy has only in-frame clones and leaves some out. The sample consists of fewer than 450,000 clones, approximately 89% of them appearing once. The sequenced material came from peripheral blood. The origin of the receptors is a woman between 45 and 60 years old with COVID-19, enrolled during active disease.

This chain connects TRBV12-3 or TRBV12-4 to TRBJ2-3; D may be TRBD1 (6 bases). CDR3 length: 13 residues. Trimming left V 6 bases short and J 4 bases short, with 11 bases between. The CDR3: CASRRTEADTQYF. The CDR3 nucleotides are TGTGCCAGCAGACGGACAGAGGCAGATACGCAGTATTTT.

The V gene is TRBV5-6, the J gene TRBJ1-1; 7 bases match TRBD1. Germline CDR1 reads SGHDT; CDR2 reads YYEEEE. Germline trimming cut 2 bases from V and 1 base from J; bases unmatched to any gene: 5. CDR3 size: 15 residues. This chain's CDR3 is CASSLTGTENTEAFF. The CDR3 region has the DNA TGTGCCAGCAGCTTAACCGGGACAGAGAACACTGAAGCTTTCTTT.

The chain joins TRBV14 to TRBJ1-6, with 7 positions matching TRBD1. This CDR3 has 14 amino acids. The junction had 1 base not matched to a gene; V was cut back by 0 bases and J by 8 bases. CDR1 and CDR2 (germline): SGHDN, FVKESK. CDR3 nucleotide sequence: TGTGCCAGCAGCCAAGAACAGGGGCATTCACCCCTCCACTTT. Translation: CASSQEQGHSPLHF.

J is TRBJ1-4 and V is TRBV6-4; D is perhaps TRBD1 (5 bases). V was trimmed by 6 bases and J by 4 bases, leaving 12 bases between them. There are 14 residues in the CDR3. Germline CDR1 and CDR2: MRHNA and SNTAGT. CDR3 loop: CASSADRNNEKLFF. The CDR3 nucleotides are TGTGCCAGCAGCGCCGACAGAAATAATGAAAAACTGTTTTTT.

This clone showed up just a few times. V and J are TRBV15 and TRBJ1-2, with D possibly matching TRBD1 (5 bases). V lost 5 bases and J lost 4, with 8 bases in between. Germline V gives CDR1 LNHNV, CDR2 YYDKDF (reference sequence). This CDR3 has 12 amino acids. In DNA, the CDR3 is TGTGCCACCAGCCAGACAGTCTATGGCTACACCTTC. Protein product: CATSQTVYGYTF.

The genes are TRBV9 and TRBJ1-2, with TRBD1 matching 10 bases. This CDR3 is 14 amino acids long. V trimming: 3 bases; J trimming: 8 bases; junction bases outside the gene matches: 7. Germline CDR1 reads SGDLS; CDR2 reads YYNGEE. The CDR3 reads CASSGRDRGLGYTF. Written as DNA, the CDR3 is TGTGCCAGCAGCGGCCGGGACAGGGGTTTGGGCTACACCTTC. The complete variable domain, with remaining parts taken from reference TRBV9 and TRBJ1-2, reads DSGVTQTPKHLITATGQRVTLRCSPRSGDLSVYWYQQSLDQGLQFLIQYYNGEERAKGNILERFSAQQFPDLHSELNLSSLELGDSALYFCASSGRDRGLGYTFGSGTRLTVV.

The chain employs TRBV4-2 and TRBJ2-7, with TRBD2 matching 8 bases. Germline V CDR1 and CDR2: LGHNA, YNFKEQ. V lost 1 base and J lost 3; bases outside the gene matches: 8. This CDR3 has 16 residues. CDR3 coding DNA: TGTGCCAGCAGCCAAGGGCGGAGCGGGGGCGGCTACGAGCAGTACTTC. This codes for CASSQGRSGGGYEQYF.

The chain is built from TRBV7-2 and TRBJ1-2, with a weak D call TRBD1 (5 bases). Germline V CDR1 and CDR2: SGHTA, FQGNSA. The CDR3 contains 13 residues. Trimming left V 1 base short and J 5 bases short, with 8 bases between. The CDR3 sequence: CASSLGQGYGYTF. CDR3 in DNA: TGTGCCAGCAGCTTAGGGCAGGGATATGGCTACACCTTC. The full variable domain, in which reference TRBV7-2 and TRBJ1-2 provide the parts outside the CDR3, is GAGVSQSPSNKVTEKGKDVELRCDPISGHTALYWYRQSLGQGLEFLIYFQGNSAPDKSGLPSDRFSAERTGGSVSTLTIQRTQQEDSAVYLCASSLGQGYGYTFGSGTRLTVV.

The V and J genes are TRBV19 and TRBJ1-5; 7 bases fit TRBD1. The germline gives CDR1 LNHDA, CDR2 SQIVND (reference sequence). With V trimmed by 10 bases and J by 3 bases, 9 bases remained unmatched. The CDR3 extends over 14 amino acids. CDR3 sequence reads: CAIAPGQDNQPQHF. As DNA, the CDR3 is TGTGCCATCGCCCCCGGACAGGACAATCAGCCCCAGCATTTT. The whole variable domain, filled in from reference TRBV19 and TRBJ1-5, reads DGGITQSPKYLFRKEGQNVTLSCEQNLNHDAMYWYRQDPGQGLRLIYYSQIVNDFQKGDIAEGYSVSREKKESFPLTVTSAQKNPTAFYLCAIAPGQDNQPQHFGDGTRLSIL.

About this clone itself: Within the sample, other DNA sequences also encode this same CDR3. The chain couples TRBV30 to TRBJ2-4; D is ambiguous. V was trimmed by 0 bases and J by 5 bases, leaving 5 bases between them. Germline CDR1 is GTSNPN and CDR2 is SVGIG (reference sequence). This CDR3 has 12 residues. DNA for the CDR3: TGTGCCTGGAGTGTACTGGAAAACATTCAGTACTTC. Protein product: CAWSVLENIQYF.

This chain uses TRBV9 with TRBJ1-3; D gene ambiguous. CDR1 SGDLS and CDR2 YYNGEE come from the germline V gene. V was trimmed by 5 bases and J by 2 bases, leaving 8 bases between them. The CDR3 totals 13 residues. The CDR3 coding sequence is TGTGCCAGCAGACCTACTACTGGAAACACCATATATTTT. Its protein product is CASRPTTGNTIYF.

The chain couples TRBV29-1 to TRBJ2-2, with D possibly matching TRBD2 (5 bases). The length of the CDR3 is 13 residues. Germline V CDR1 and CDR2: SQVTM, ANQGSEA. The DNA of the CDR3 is TGCGGATTCCACGGAGGATTCACCGGGGAGCTGTTTTTT. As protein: CGFHGGFTGELFF.

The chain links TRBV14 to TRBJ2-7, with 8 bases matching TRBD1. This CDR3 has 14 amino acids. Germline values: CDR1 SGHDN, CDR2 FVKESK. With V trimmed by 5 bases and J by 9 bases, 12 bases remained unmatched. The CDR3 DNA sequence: TGTGCCAGCAGCTCGGACAGGGCCTCGGGGTGGCAGTACTTC. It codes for CASSSDRASGWQYF.

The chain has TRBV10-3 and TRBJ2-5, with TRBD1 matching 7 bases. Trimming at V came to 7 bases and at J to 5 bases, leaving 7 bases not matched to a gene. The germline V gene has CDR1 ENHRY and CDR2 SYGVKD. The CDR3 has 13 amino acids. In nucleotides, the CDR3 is TGTGCCATCACCGCCGACAGGGCTGAGACCCAGTACTTC. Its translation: CAITADRAETQYF.

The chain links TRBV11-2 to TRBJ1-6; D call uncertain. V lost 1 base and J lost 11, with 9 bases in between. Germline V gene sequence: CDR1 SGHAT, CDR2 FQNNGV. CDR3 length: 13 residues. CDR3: CASSLAPEAPLHF. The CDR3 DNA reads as TGTGCCAGCAGCTTAGCTCCAGAGGCACCCCTCCACTTT.

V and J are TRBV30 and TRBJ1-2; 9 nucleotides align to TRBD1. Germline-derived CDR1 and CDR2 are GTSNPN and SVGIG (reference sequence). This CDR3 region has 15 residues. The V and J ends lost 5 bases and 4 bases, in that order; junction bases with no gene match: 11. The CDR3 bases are TGTGCCTGGTTACAGGGACAGGGAGGTGGCTATGGCTACACCTTC. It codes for CAWLQGQGGGYGYTF. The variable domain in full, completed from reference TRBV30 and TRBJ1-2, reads SQTIHQWPATLVQPVGSPLSLECTVEGTSNPNLYWYRQAAGRGLQLLFYSVGIGQISSEVPQNLSASRPQDRQFILSSKKLLLSDSGFYLCAWLQGQGGGYGYTFGSGTRLTVV.

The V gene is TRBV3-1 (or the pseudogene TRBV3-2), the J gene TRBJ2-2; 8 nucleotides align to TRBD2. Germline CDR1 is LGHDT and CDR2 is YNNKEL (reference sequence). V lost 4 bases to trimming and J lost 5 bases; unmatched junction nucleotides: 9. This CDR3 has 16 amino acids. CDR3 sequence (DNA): TGTGCCAGCAGCCCCTACACTAGCGGTACGACCGGGGAGCTGTTTTTT. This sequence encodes CASSPYTSGTTGELFF.

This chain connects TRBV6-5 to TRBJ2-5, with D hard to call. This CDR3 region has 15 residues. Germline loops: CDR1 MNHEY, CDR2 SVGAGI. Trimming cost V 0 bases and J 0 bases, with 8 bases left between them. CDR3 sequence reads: CASSYSVGNQETQYF. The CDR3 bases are TGTGCCAGCAGTTACTCTGTGGGCAACCAAGAGACCCAGTACTTC.